The 8 T cell receptor beta chains below were found in one sample sequenced in a study of beta chain features in type 1 diabetes (dated by TCRdb to the late 2010s). The protocol used for the library was the immunoSEQ multiplex PCR assay. The High Capacity cDNA Reverse Transcription Kit was used to reverse transcribe all of the isolated RNA, meaning that expressed TCRB transcripts were what got sequenced. Sourced from immuneACCESS, this table was stored by TCRdb with only in-frame sequences that have V and J called. A share of the clones is absent; for the studies checked, an unresolved V gene accounts for under half, and the remainder has no known explanation. This sample gives some 900,000 clones in total; 17% of them show up just once. The ten biggest clones cover 0.02% to 0.03% of the sample. Sequencing used naive CD4+ T cells from blood. This sample's cell subset or site label indicates: true naive CD4+ T cells. These receptors all come from a woman between 18 and 30 years old in good health.

The J gene is TRBJ2-1, the V gene TRBV19; TRBD1 matches 10 bases. V shed 6 bases, J shed 9 bases, and the junction held 8 bases outside the gene matches. Germline V CDR1 and CDR2: LNHDA, SQIVND (reference sequence). The CDR3 loop spans 14 amino acids. In nucleotides, the CDR3 is TGTGCCAGTAGCCAAGACAGGGGGCAGAGTGAGCAGTTCTTC. Protein product: CASSQDRGQSEQFF.

Worth noting for this clone: Within the sample, other DNA sequences also encode this same CDR3. V gene TRBV7-2 combines with J gene TRBJ1-4; no firm D call. V lost 1 base to trimming and J lost 0 bases, with 6 bases between them. The CDR3 loop spans 15 amino acids. CDR1 and CDR2 (germline): SGHTA, FQGNSA. In DNA, the CDR3 is TGTGCCAGCAGCTTAGTCGGGACAACTAATGAAAAACTGTTTTTT. Protein sequence: CASSLVGTTNEKLFF.

The V and J genes are TRBV11-2 and TRBJ2-2, with 11 bases lining up with TRBD2. Germline values: CDR1 SGHAT, CDR2 FQNNGV. V was clipped by 6 bases and J by 6 bases; unmatched bases: 9. The CDR3 totals 16 residues. CDR3 sequence reads: CASRVAGGPVAGELFF. DNA for the CDR3: TGTGCCAGCAGGGTAGCGGGAGGGCCTGTCGCCGGGGAGCTGTTTTTT. The variable domain in full, completed from reference TRBV11-2 and TRBJ2-2, reads EAGVAQSPRYKIIEKRQSVAFWCNPISGHATLYWYQQILGQGPKLLIQFQNNGVVDDSQLPKDRFSAERLKGVDSTLKIQPAKLEDSAVYLCASRVAGGPVAGELFFGEGSRLTVL.

V usage is TRBV7-2 and J usage is TRBJ2-5, with TRBD2 matching over 8 bases. CDR3 length: 15 amino acids. V was clipped by 6 bases and J by 5 bases; unmatched bases: 11. Germline V gene data show CDR1 as SGHTA and CDR2 as FQGNSA. The CDR3 protein is CASRLNGGAGETQYF. CDR3 nucleotides: TGTGCCAGCAGACTAAACGGGGGGGCTGGGGAGACCCAGTACTTC.

V is TRBV5-5 and J is TRBJ1-1; no definite D call. This CDR3 comprises 14 residues. Trimming stripped 0 bases from V and 1 base from J, with 7 bases between. The germline V gene has CDR1 SGHKS and CDR2 YYEKEE (reference sequence). The DNA of the CDR3 is TGTGCCAGCAGCTTGGACTCCTGGAACACTGAAGCTTTCTTT. It is translated as CASSLDSWNTEAFF.

As to this clone: The sample has other DNA sequences that encode this CDR3 too. This rearrangement joins TRBV29-1 to TRBJ2-2; D may be TRBD2 (5 bases). The CDR3 totals 14 residues. Germline V gives CDR1 SQVTM, CDR2 ANQGSEA. Deletions cut 4 bases from V and 8 bases from J, with 17 bases between. CDR3 residues: CSVVLETKRGELFF. For the CDR3, the DNA is TGCAGCGTTGTATTGGAAACGAAGCGGGGGGAGCTGTTTTTT.

This clone was found a few times. J is TRBJ2-5 and V is TRBV12-2; the table's D call, TRBD2, was not checked against the DNA. TRBV12-2 is a pseudogene segment. The CDR3 is made up of 13 amino acids. The CDR3 protein is CASRLGTEETQYF. CDR3 in DNA: TGTGCAAGTCGCTTAGGGACTGAAGAGACCCAGTACTTC.

Comment on this clone: Other DNA variants within this sample encode the same CDR3. The rearrangement links TRBV7-9 to TRBJ2-3; the D is unclear. The ends were cut back, 1 base at V and 0 bases at J, with 8 bases in the middle. CDR3 length: 15 residues. CDR1 is SEHNR, CDR2 FQNEAQ, per germline (reference sequence). In DNA, the CDR3 is TGTGCCAGCAGCTTAGGAGCTACTAGCACAGATACGCAGTATTTT. Protein: CASSLGATSTDTQYF.